What follows are 25 T cell receptor beta chains derived from one specimen sequenced in a study of early T cells in non-severe SARS-CoV-2 infection. TCRdb used MiXCR to reprocess the 5' RACE reads, holding one entry per CDR3 protein. The data show roughly 99,000 distinct CDR3 sequences, roughly 12% seen once. The sequences come from whole blood, collected at baseline. These receptors came from an adult who was a healthcare worker with PCR-confirmed SARS-CoV-2 infection or an uninfected control (not recorded which).

V gene TRBV30 combines with J gene TRBJ2-5; perhaps TRBD2 as D (7 bases). Germline V gene sequence: CDR1 GTSNPN, CDR2 SVGIG (reference sequence). This CDR3 has 13 residues. The V end lost 3 bases, the J end lost 5 bases, and 13 bases lay between the germline ends. The CDR3 loop is CAWRGGGLETQYF. The CDR3 DNA follows: TGTGCCTGGAGAGGGGGGGGCCTGGAGACCCAGTACTTC.

The V call is TRBV29-1, the J call TRBJ2-7; 8 bases match TRBD2. CDR1 is SQVTM and CDR2 is ANQGSEA in the germline V gene. The CDR3 loop spans 12 amino acids. Trimming removed 7 bases from V and 7 bases from J; junction bases left unmatched: 9. This CDR3 reads CSGGAGAGEQYF. The CDR3 DNA reads as TGCAGCGGGGGAGCGGGAGCAGGTGAGCAGTACTTC.

The V gene is TRBV19, the J gene TRBJ1-6; D gene unclear. The CDR3 has 13 residues. Trimming pared 6 bases from V and 6 bases from J, leaving 9 bases between. CDR1 is LNHDA, CDR2 SQIVND, per germline (reference sequence). CDR3 protein: CASRTLLNSPLHF. The CDR3 DNA follows: TGTGCCAGTAGAACATTACTTAATTCACCCCTCCACTTT.

The chain links TRBV9 to TRBJ2-1; no firm D call. The CDR3 covers 13 residues. Germline values: CDR1 SGDLS, CDR2 YYNGEE. Trimming took 4 bases from V and 5 from J, leaving 10 bases between them. The CDR3 protein is CASSHANDNEQFF. CDR3 nucleotide sequence: TGTGCCAGCAGCCACGCAAACGACAATGAGCAGTTCTTC.

The chain uses TRBV11-2 and TRBJ2-2; D unresolved. V lost 1 base, J lost 6 bases, and 6 bases lay in between. The CDR3 loop spans 13 amino acids. The germline gives CDR1 SGHAT, CDR2 FQNNGV. CDR3 nucleotides: TGTGCCAGCAGCTTAGCGGGTCCCGGGGAGCTGTTTTTT. It specifies CASSLAGPGELFF.

This clonotype was counted ten times or more. This rearrangement joins TRBV29-1 to TRBJ2-6; the D is unclear. The V and J ends lost 3 bases and 4 bases respectively, with 13 bases between them. Germline V gene sequence: CDR1 SQVTM, CDR2 ANQGSEA. The CDR3 is made up of 15 amino acids. CDR3 sequence: CSVDFGSPGANVLTF. DNA for the CDR3: TGCAGCGTTGATTTTGGGTCACCCGGGGCCAACGTCCTGACTTTC.

The chain has TRBV9 and TRBJ1-5; weak D call: TRBD1 (5 bases). CDR3 length: 14 residues. The germline V gene encodes CDR1 SGDLS and CDR2 YYNGEE. The V end lost 4 bases, the J end lost 6 bases, and 14 bases lay between the germline ends. This CDR3 reads CASSPSWGGQPQHF. The CDR3 DNA is TGTGCCAGCAGCCCCTCTTGGGGCGGTCAGCCCCAGCATTTT.

This rearrangement joins TRBV7-9 to TRBJ1-4; D uncertain. The CDR3 is made up of 15 amino acids. Germline V gene data show CDR1 as SEHNR and CDR2 as FQNEAQ (reference sequence). Between the trimmed V and J ends, which lost 5 bases and 8 bases, there was a span of 18 bases. The CDR3 nucleotides read TGTGCCAGCAGCCCCTTAGGCGCGAACGGAGAAAAACTGTTTTTT. It is translated as CASSPLGANGEKLFF.

The chain employs TRBV30 and TRBJ1-1; TRBD1 is a possible D gene (5 bases). This CDR3 has 12 amino acids. The germline V and J ends were trimmed by 5 bases and 5 bases, with 12 bases remaining between them. Germline V gene data show CDR1 as GTSNPN and CDR2 as SVGIG (reference sequence). CDR3 bases: TGTGCCTGGTGGACCCAGGGTACTGAAGCTTTCTTT. It is translated as CAWWTQGTEAFF.

This clonotype was counted many times. The chain carries TRBV13 and TRBJ2-7; D is perhaps TRBD2 (5 bases). The V and J ends lost 2 bases and 2 bases respectively, with 10 bases between them. Germline V CDR1 and CDR2: PRHDT, FYEKMQ (reference sequence). The CDR3 is 14 amino acids. DNA of the CDR3: TGTGCCAGCAGCTTACGGGGATCCCCCTACGAGCAGTACTTC. This sequence encodes CASSLRGSPYEQYF.

This clonotype was seen at least ten times. The chain has TRBV18 and TRBJ1-3; TRBD1 is a possible D gene (6 bases). The CDR3 spans 15 residues. Trimming pared 1 base from V and 4 bases from J, leaving 11 bases between. CDR1 and CDR2 from the germline V gene are KGHSH and LQKENI. As DNA, the CDR3 is TGTGCCAGCTCACCACACAGGGCTGGGGGAAACACCATATATTTT. It encodes CASSPHRAGGNTIYF. The variable domain in full, with the rest retrieved from reference TRBV18 and TRBJ1-3, is NAGVMQNPRHLVRRRGQEARLRCSPMKGHSHVYWYRQLPEEGLKFMVYLQKENIIDESGMPKERFSAEFPKEGPSILRIQQVVRGDSAAYFCASSPHRAGGNTIYFGEGSWLTVV.

CDR3 nucleotide sequence: TGCGCCAGCAGTGAGTCTCTGGGGGCCACTGAAGCTTTCTTT. This sequence encodes CASSESLGATEAFF. This sequence joins TRBV10-2 and TRBJ1-1; TRBD1 is a possible D gene (6 bases). CDR1 is WSHSY and CDR2 is SAAADI in the germline V gene. The germline V and J ends were trimmed by 0 bases and 4 bases, with 9 bases remaining between them. The CDR3 totals 14 residues.

V is TRBV3-1 and J is TRBJ2-3; 14 nucleotides agree with TRBD2. This CDR3 spans 21 amino acids. V was pared by 2 bases and J by 6 bases, with 19 bases of the junction left unmatched. Germline CDR1 reads LGHDT; CDR2 reads YNNKEL (reference sequence). As DNA, the CDR3 is TGTGCCAGCAGCCAAAGAGTGACTAGCGGGGGGGCCTCGTCCCGTCCTGATACGCAGTATTTT. Translation: CASSQRVTSGGASSRPDTQYF.

This clonotype was observed a handful of times. This chain joins TRBV6-5 and TRBJ1-2; no clear D gene. Germline V lookup: CDR1 MNHEY, CDR2 SVGAGI. Between the trimmed V and J ends, which lost 5 bases and 5 bases, there was a span of 9 bases. This CDR3 contains 12 residues. The CDR3 bases are TGTGCCAGCAGTCAGACCGAATATGGCTACACCTTC. Its protein is CASSQTEYGYTF.

This clonotype was observed a handful of times. CDR3 in amino acids: CAISDLTSGSTYEQYF. DNA for the CDR3: TGTGCCATCAGTGACCTGACTAGCGGGTCAACCTACGAGCAGTACTTC. The chain uses TRBV10-3 and TRBJ2-7; 10 bases map to TRBD2. CDR1 is ENHRY and CDR2 is SYGVKD in the germline V gene. Trimming removed 3 bases from V and 2 bases from J; junction bases left unmatched: 7. This CDR3 is 16 amino acids long.

The genes are TRBV7-6 and TRBJ2-3, with 8 bases fitting TRBD1. The CDR3 length is 19 residues. The germline gives CDR1 SGHVS, CDR2 FNYEAQ. V lost 2 bases and J lost 3; bases outside the gene matches: 16. The CDR3 here is CASSLSGGPTTRQTDTQYF. The CDR3 bases are TGTGCCAGCAGCTTATCAGGGGGCCCCACAACCCGCCAAACAGATACGCAGTATTTT.

This clonotype came up a few times. V is TRBV7-3 and J is TRBJ2-7, with D possibly called TRBD1 or TRBD2 (5 bases each). CDR1 SGHTA and CDR2 FQGTGA come from the germline V gene. The CDR3 consists of 15 residues. Trimming removed 2 bases from V and 7 bases from J, with 18 bases in between. CDR3 region: CASSLSGTQRSEQYF. In nucleotides, the CDR3 is TGTGCCAGCAGCTTATCCGGGACCCAGCGGTCTGAGCAGTACTTC.

As concerns this clonotype: The germline gene is not matched at one end of the junction; a read error may be the cause. The V and J genes are TRBV7-7 and TRBJ2-2; 8 bases align to TRBD1. This CDR3 region has 16 residues. The germline V gene has CDR1 SSHAT and CDR2 FNYEAQ (reference sequence). CDR3 in DNA: TGTGCTAGCAGACCCTCGACAGGGGCGAACACCGGGGAGCTGTTTTTT. It codes for CASRPSTGANTGELFF. Based on the CDR3 plus reference TRBV7-7 and TRBJ2-2, the full variable domain is GAGVSQSPRYKVTKRGQDVTLRCDPISSHATLYWYQQALGQGPEFLTYFNYEAQPDKSGLPSDRFSAERPEGSISTLTIQRTEQRDSAMYRCASRPSTGANTGELFFGEGSRLTVL.

The chain links TRBV7-6 to TRBJ2-7; D might be TRBD2 (5 bases). V was trimmed by 5 bases and J by 5 bases, leaving 19 bases between them. This CDR3 has 15 residues. Germline V CDR1 and CDR2: SGHVS, FNYEAQ. As DNA, the CDR3 is TGTGCCAGCAGCCCACTAAGCGGTACCTATGACGAGCAGTACTTC. Protein product: CASSPLSGTYDEQYF.

This clonotype was counted only a few times. The chain couples TRBV18 to TRBJ2-5; no firm D call. Germline V gene lookup returns CDR1 KGHSH and CDR2 LQKENI. The length of the CDR3 is 14 residues. The V and J ends lost 1 base and 1 base respectively, with 7 bases between them. In nucleotides, the CDR3 is TGTGCCAGCTCACCACTTGACACCCAAGAGACCCAGTACTTC. Its protein is CASSPLDTQETQYF.

The chain combines TRBV12-3 or TRBV12-4 with TRBJ1-2; 9 bases agree with TRBD1. This CDR3 region has 17 residues. Trimming at V came to 3 bases and at J to 4 bases, leaving 12 bases not matched to a gene. The CDR3 bases are TGTGCCAGCAGTTTCCCCCAATCCGGGACAGGGACCTATGGCTACACCTTC. This gives the protein CASSFPQSGTGTYGYTF.

The table lists this clonotype with a few counts. The chain uses TRBV4-1 and TRBJ2-2; 7 bases are shared with TRBD2. J gave up 1 base and V 1 base, and 0 bases lay outside the gene matches. Germline V gene sequence: CDR1 MGHRA, CDR2 YSYEKL. This CDR3 contains 15 residues. The CDR3: CASSQGGGNTGELFF. In DNA form, the CDR3 reads TGCGCCAGCAGCCAAGGCGGGGGGAACACCGGGGAGCTGTTTTTT.

The rearrangement links TRBV30 to TRBJ2-7, with D perhaps TRBD2 (6 bases). Germline V lookup: CDR1 GTSNPN, CDR2 SVGIG (reference sequence). V lost 5 bases and J lost 2, with 19 bases in between. CDR3 size: 15 residues. The CDR3 reads CAWALRMGLTYEQYF. The CDR3 DNA is TGTGCCTGGGCTCTTAGGATGGGACTTACCTACGAGCAGTACTTC. Together with reference TRBV30 and TRBJ2-7, the CDR3 gives the full variable domain: SQTIHQWPATLVQPVGSPLSLECTVEGTSNPNLYWYRQAAGRGLQLLFYSVGIGQISSEVPQNLSASRPQDRQFILSSKKLLLSDSGFYLCAWALRMGLTYEQYFGPGTRLTVT.

This clonotype was observed many times. CDR3 DNA sequence: TGTGCCAGCAGCCAAGATTCGACCATTAGGAATGAGCAGTTCTTC. This encodes CASSQDSTIRNEQFF. The V call is TRBV14, the J call TRBJ2-1; D unresolved. This CDR3 is built from 15 residues. The germline CDR1 and CDR2 sequences are SGHDN and FVKESK. Trimming took off 0 bases at V and 7 bases at J, with 13 bases between the two ends.

The chain joins TRBV2 to TRBJ1-5; tentative D call: TRBD1 (5 bases). The CDR3 runs to 15 residues. Looked up from germline, CDR1 is SNHLY and CDR2 is FYNNEI. V lost 6 bases and J lost 3, with 15 bases in between. CDR3 nucleotides: TGTGCCAGCAGGCCCTGGGAGGGGAACAATCAGCCCCAGCATTTT. This sequence encodes CASRPWEGNNQPQHF.